This TCR beta chain is from a study of T cells in Graves' hyperthyroidism and ophthalmopathy. Using RNA transcripts as the source, TCR beta CDR3 regions were amplified. HTBI primers drove first-round RT-PCR of the TCR CDR3. TCRdb reanalysed the multiplex PCR reads using MiXCR and keeps one entry per CDR3 protein. The sample includes about 480,000 distinct CDR3 sequences, 13% to 15% of them seen just once. Recently diagnosed hyperthyroidism of less than 2 months' duration affected patients aged 18 to 65. Diagnoses used clinical symptoms, serum thyroxine and TRAb, thyroid ultrasound and orbital computed tomography. Regarding the study as a whole: Blood shared most expanded thyroid clonotypes above 0.001.

V lost 1 base to trimming and J lost 4 bases, with 5 bases between them. Germline V gives CDR1 SGHKS, CDR2 YYEKEE (reference sequence). The CDR3 is made up of 12 amino acids. In this sample, this clonotype turned up many times. Its antigen is undetermined. V and J are TRBV5-5 and TRBJ1-1; D remains ambiguous. This TCR came from a woman aged 18-29 years with Graves' hyperthyroidism. Material for sequencing was blood. The CDR3 DNA is TGTGCCAGCAGCTTGACGACCACTGAAGCTTTCTTT. Its protein product is CASSLTTTEAFF.